What follows describes a single T cell receptor (beta chain). The sample is drawn from a study of blood T cell repertoires in COVID-19. Assay used: immunoSEQ multiplex PCR; TCRdb lists only in-frame clones, some missing. Of over 150,000 clones detected, about 90% appear once; the ten largest clones hold about 8.4%. This sequence originates from a woman aged 18-29 years who had recovered from COVID-19. The sequenced sample was PBMCs or T cells enriched from blood (not recorded which).

Here the CDR3 reads CASIDILFTNEKLFF. The CDR3 DNA reads TGTGCCAGCATTGACATACTCTTCACTAATGAAAAACTGTTTTTT. The rearrangement links TRBV6-1 to TRBJ1-4; D not resolved. The CDR3 has 15 amino acids. Looked up from germline, CDR1 is MNHNS and CDR2 is SASEGT. V shed 7 bases and J shed 2 bases, with 14 bases lying between them.